A single TCR beta chain is shown here with its context. The sample originates from a study of blood T cell repertoires in COVID-19. In the study overall: Material from acute and convalescent COVID-19 was sourced from the United States, Italy and Spain.

CDR1 SEHNR and CDR2 FQNEAQ come from the germline V gene (reference sequence). The V and J ends lost 3 bases and 4 bases, in that order; junction bases with no gene match: 5. CDR3 size: 16 residues. TCRdb's copy holds only in-frame clones and misses some; the assay was immunoSEQ multiplex PCR. The sample lists approximately 200,000 clones, roughly four fifths occurring once. The sequence derives from a man aged 40-49 years who had recovered from COVID-19. Sequencing input: PBMCs or T cells enriched from blood (not recorded which). The gene calls are TRBV7-9 and TRBJ2-3; TRBD2 matches 12 bases. This CDR3 reads CASSFGASGGADTQYF. In DNA, the CDR3 is TGTGCCAGCAGCTTTGGGGCTAGCGGGGGGGCAGATACGCAGTATTTT. Using reference TRBV7-9 and TRBJ2-3 for the parts outside the CDR3, the full variable domain is DTGVSQNPRHKITKRGQNVTFRCDPISEHNRLYWYRQTLGQGPEFLTYFQNEAQLEKSRLLSDRFSAERPKGSFSTLEIQRTEQGDSAMYLCASSFGASGGADTQYFGPGTRLTVL.